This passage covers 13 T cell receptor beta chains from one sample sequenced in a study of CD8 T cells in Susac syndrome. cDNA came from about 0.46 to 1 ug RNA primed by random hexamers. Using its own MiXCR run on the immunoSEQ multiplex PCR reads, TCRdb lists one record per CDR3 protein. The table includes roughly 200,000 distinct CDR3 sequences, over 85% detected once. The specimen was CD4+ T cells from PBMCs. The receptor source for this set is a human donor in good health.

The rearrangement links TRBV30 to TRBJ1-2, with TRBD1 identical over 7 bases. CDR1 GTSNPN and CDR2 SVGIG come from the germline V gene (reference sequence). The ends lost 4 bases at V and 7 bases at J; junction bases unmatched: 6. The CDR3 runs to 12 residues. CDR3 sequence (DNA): TGTGCCTGGACAGGGGGAGCAAGTGGCTACACCTTC. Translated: CAWTGGASGYTF.

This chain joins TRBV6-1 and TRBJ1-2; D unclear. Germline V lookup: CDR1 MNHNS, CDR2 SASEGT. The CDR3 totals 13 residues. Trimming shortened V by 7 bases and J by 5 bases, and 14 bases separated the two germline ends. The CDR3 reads CASIYSSAYGYTF. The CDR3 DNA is TGTGCCAGCATTTATTCCTCTGCATATGGCTACACCTTC.

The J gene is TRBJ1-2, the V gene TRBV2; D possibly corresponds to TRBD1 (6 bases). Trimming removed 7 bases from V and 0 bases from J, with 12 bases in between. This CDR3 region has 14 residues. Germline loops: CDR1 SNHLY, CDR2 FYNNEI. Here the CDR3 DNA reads TGTGCCAGCACAGGGGAGGTCGCTAACTATGGCTACACCTTC. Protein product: CASTGEVANYGYTF.

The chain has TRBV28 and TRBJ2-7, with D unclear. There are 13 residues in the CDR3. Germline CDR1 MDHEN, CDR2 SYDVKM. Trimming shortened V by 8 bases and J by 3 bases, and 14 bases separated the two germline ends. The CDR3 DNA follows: TGTGCCAGCGGCCCTACGGACCTCTACGAGCAGTACGTC. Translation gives CASGPTDLYEQYV.

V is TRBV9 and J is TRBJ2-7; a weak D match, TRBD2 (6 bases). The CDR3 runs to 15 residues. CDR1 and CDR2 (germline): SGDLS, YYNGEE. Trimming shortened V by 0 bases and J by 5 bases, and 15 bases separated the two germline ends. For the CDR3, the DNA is TGTGCCAGCAGCGTAGGCCGGGGGTCCGCCCACGAGCAGTACTTC. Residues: CASSVGRGSAHEQYF. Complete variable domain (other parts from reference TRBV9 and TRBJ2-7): DSGVTQTPKHLITATGQRVTLRCSPRSGDLSVYWYQQSLDQGLQFLIQYYNGEERAKGNILERFSAQQFPDLHSELNLSSLELGDSALYFCASSVGRGSAHEQYFGPGTRLTVT.

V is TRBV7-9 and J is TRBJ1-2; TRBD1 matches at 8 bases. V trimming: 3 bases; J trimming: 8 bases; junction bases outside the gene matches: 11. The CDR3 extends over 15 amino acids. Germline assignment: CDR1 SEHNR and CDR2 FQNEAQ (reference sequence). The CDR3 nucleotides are TGTGCCAGCAGCTTTGCGGACAGGGTAGAAAAGGGCTACACCTTC. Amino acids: CASSFADRVEKGYTF.

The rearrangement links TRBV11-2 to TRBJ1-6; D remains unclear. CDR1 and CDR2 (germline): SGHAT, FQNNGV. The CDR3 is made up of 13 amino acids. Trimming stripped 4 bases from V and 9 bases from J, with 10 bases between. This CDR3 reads CASSSSLTSPLHF. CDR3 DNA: TGTGCCAGCAGCTCCTCCCTAACTTCACCCCTCCACTTT. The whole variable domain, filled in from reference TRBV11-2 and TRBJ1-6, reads EAGVAQSPRYKIIEKRQSVAFWCNPISGHATLYWYQQILGQGPKLLIQFQNNGVVDDSQLPKDRFSAERLKGVDSTLKIQPAKLEDSAVYLCASSSSLTSPLHFGNGTRLTVT.

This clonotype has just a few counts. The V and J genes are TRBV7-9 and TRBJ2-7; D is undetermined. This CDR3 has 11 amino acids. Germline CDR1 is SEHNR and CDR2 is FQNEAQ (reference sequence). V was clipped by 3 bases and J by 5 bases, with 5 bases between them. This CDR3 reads CASSFRDEQYF. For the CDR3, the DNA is TGTGCCAGCAGCTTTCGGGACGAGCAGTACTTC. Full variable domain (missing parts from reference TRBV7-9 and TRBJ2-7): DTGVSQNPRHKITKRGQNVTFRCDPISEHNRLYWYRQTLGQGPEFLTYFQNEAQLEKSRLLSDRFSAERPKGSFSTLEIQRTEQGDSAMYLCASSFRDEQYFGPGTRLTVT.

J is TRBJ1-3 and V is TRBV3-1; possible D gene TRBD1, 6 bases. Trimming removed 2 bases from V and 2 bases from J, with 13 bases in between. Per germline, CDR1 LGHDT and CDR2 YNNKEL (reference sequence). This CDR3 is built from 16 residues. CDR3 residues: CASSQRPTGTGNTIYF. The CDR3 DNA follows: TGTGCCAGCAGCCAACGACCTACAGGGACTGGAAACACCATATATTTT.

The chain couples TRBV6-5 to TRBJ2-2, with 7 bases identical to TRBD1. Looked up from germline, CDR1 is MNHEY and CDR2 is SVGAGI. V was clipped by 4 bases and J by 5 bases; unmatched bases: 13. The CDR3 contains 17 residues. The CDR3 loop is CASSSLTPAGGTGELFF. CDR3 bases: TGTGCCAGCAGTTCCCTCACTCCGGCAGGGGGAACCGGGGAGCTGTTTTTT.

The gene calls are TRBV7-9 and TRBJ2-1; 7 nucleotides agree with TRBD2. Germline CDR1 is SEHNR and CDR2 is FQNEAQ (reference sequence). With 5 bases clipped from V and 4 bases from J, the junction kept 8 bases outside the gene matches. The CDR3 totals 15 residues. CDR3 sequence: CASSPGRARYNEQFF. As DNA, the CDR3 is TGTGCCAGCAGCCCTGGGAGGGCCCGATACAATGAGCAGTTCTTC. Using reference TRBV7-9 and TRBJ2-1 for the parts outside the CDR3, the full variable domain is DTGVSQNPRHKITKRGQNVTFRCDPISEHNRLYWYRQTLGQGPEFLTYFQNEAQLEKSRLLSDRFSAERPKGSFSTLEIQRTEQGDSAMYLCASSPGRARYNEQFFGPGTRLTVL.

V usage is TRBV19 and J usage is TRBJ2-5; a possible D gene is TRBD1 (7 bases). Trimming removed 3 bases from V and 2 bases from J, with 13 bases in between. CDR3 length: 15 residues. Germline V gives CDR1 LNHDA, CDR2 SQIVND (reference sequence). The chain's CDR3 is CASSIQGGFQETQYF. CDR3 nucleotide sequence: TGTGCCAGTAGTATCCAGGGGGGCTTTCAAGAGACCCAGTACTTC.

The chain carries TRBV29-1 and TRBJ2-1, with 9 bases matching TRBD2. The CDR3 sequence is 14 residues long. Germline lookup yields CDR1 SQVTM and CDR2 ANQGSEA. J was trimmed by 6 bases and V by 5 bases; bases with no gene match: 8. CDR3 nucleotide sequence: TGCAGCGTTTCCCTGGCGGGGGGGCCCAATGAGCAGTTCTTC. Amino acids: CSVSLAGGPNEQFF.